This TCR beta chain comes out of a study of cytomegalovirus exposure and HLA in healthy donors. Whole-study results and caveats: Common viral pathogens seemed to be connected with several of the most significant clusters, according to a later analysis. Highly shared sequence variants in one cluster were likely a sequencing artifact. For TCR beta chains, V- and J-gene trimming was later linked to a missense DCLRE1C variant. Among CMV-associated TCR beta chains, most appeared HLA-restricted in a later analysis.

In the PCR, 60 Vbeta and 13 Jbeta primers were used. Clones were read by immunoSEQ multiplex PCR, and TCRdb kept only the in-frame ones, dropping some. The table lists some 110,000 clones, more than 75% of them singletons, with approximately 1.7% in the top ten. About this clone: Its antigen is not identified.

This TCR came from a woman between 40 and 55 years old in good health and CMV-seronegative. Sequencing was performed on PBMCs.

CDR3 nucleotide sequence: TGCAGCGTTGGGGCGGGGACAGCCCTAACCTATGGCTACACCTTC. It is translated as CSVGAGTALTYGYTF. The chain joins TRBV29-1 to TRBJ1-2; 7 bases map to TRBD1. With 4 bases clipped from V and 4 bases from J, the junction kept 12 bases outside the gene matches. CDR3 length: 15 amino acids. Germline-derived CDR1 and CDR2 are SQVTM and ANQGSEA.